A selection of T cell receptor beta chains follows, all from one sample in a study of blood T cell repertoires in COVID-19. TCRdb keeps only in-frame clones here, not all; method: immunoSEQ multiplex PCR. The sample consists of roughly 87,000 clones, approximately 82% of them appearing once. The source material was peripheral blood. Receptors were obtained from a woman in her seventies with acute or convalescent COVID-19. The CDR3 runs from the conserved cysteine through the conserved F or W. A D gene is named only where the DNA matches it firmly.

D gene: .
J gene: TRBJ2-7
V gene: TRBV6-4
CDR3 protein: CAITKLHYYEQYF

D gene: TRBD1
J gene: TRBJ1-1
V gene: TRBV19
CDR3 protein: CASSIGDSEAFF

D gene: TRBD2
J gene: TRBJ2-1
V gene: TRBV6-4
CDR3 protein: CASSLDPGLAHNEQFF

D gene: .
J gene: TRBJ1-2
V gene: TRBV18
CDR3 protein: CASSPDRVYGYTF

D gene: TRBD1
J gene: TRBJ1-1
V gene: TRBV2
CDR3 protein: CASSEGTGNTEAFF

D gene: .
J gene: TRBJ2-3
V gene: TRBV5-5
CDR3 protein: CASSPLGGGPSDTQYF

D gene: .
J gene: TRBJ1-2
V gene: TRBV6-6
CDR3 protein: CASRPREGDGYTF

D gene: TRBD1
J gene: TRBJ1-4
V gene: TRBV6-5
CDR3 protein: CASSYSGTANEKLFF

D gene: .
J gene: TRBJ2-1
V gene: TRBV2
CDR3 protein: CASTSGPISYNEQFF

D gene: TRBD1
J gene: TRBJ1-5
V gene: TRBV28
CDR3 protein: CASSTTGSLHQPQHF

D gene: .
J gene: TRBJ1-6
V gene: TRBV5-1
CDR3 protein: CASAEVRDGSPLHF

D gene: .
J gene: TRBJ1-2
V gene: TRBV5-1
CDR3 protein: CASSGDTNYGYTF

D gene: TRBD2
J gene: TRBJ2-1
V gene: TRBV27
CDR3 protein: CASSLFTSGGADEQFF

D gene: .
J gene: TRBJ1-2
V gene: TRBV28
CDR3 protein: CASSSPSGGSYGYTF

D gene: .
J gene: TRBJ1-5
V gene: TRBV2
CDR3 protein: CASRQGLSNQPQHF

D gene: .
J gene: TRBJ2-1
V gene: TRBV27
CDR3 protein: CASSSTGYEQFF

D gene: .
J gene: TRBJ2-5
V gene: TRBV7-2
CDR3 protein: CASSLDSSGQIQETQYF

D gene: TRBD1
J gene: TRBJ1-2
V gene: TRBV7-6
CDR3 protein: CASSPGQGFLSGYTF

D gene: .
J gene: TRBJ1-2
V gene: TRBV12-3/TRBV12-4
CDR3 protein: CASSFERSGYTF

D gene: TRBD1
J gene: TRBJ1-3
V gene: TRBV18
CDR3 protein: CASSFQGGSGNTIYF

D gene: .
J gene: TRBJ1-2
V gene: TRBV3-1/TRBV3-2
CDR3 protein: CASSRWQGRDGYTF